Listed below are T cell receptor beta chains from one sample, sequenced in a study of blood T cells in healthy people across ages. TCRdb called the 5' RACE reads again in MiXCR, with one record for every CDR3 protein. The sample lists 1.5 million to 2 million distinct CDR3 sequences; 49% were seen once. The material sequenced was blood. The receptors shown here come from a woman aged 40 to 50 in good health. Both conserved end residues are trimmed from each CDR3. For some rows the clone size is stated as once, few or many, or as a class when expanded; others skip it.

-,TRBJ1-5,TRBV29-1,SGFHPGHHGNQPQH
-,TRBJ1-2,TRBV4-2,ASSQEHSLANYGYT
-,TRBJ1-2,TRBV6-5,ASSLDRGKGYGYT
few,TRBJ2-5,TRBV7-2,ASSPGQGAKETQY
-,TRBJ2-1,TRBV5-4,ASSLGASGGLSCNEQF
-,TRBJ1-4,TRBV12-3/TRBV12-4,ASGTGVPNEKLF
many,TRBJ2-3,TRBV7-9,ASSPGTTDTQY
few,TRBJ2-1,TRBV20-1,SASLGRAYNEQF
few,TRBJ2-7,TRBV28,ASSLVDRVSEQY
few,TRBJ2-7,TRBV7-2,ASSFNRGISEQY
-,TRBJ2-7,TRBV7-2,ASSRRPTGGRSYNEQY
-,-,TRBV11-2,ASSSYRGTKNIQY
-,TRBJ2-3,TRBV12-3/TRBV12-4,ASSLPRSADTQY
-,TRBJ2-1,TRBV13,ASTLTGTGSYNEQF
-,TRBJ1-5,TRBV12-3/TRBV12-4,ASSLAGATNQPQH
-,TRBJ1-2,TRBV29-1,SVEGGGYGYT
-,-,TRBV4-1,ASSQEDSGGAPGETQY
few,TRBJ2-7,TRBV4-2,ASSPLGISYEQY
-,TRBJ2-7,TRBV7-9,ASSLGSGYSYEQY
few,TRBJ2-1,TRBV18,ASSPLYYNEQF
few,-,TRBV3-1,ASSPGTNGGEQY
few,TRBJ2-4,TRBV10-3,AISAQGDEAKNIQY
-,TRBJ1-2,TRBV20-1,SAVRADLGYGYT
-,TRBJ2-7,TRBV11-2,ASSRTGHHSYEQY
-,TRBJ1-2,TRBV5-1,ASSLYGGSENGYT
few,TRBJ2-3,TRBV4-2,ASSQARGVTDTQY
few,TRBJ1-1,TRBV29-1,SVKADMNTEAF
-,TRBJ2-4,TRBV5-1,ASSLGSQTDIQY
-,TRBJ1-2,TRBV7-2,ASSLYRLNYGYT
-,TRBJ2-3,TRBV2,ASRARTGRATTDTQY
few,TRBJ2-3,TRBV28,ASSSTILAGLSTDTQY
few,TRBJ2-1,TRBV7-2,ASSLDAHNEQF
-,TRBJ2-5,TRBV4-1,ASSPSRGRSQY
-,TRBJ1-5,TRBV6-2/TRBV6-3,ASRPPGQGNQPQH
-,TRBJ2-7,TRBV20-1,SARNSHLSYEQY
-,TRBJ2-5,TRBV5-6,ASSLVLPGETQY
-,TRBJ2-7,TRBV29-1,SVGDSTYEQY
-,TRBJ2-3,TRBV5-1,ASSLGYLTDTQY
once,TRBJ2-1,TRBV20-1,SAPLLLNEQF
-,TRBJ2-2,TRBV2,ASSDLGETNTGELF
-,TRBJ2-7,TRBV2,ASSHGTAEQY
few,TRBJ1-2,TRBV12-3/TRBV12-4,ASRPHQGQKNYGYT
-,TRBJ2-7,TRBV12-3/TRBV12-4,ASSLPGGPRPYEQY
-,TRBJ2-1,TRBV6-2/TRBV6-3,ASSYGQGLSSYNEQF
-,TRBJ1-5,TRBV13,ASSLIFQPQH
-,TRBJ2-3,TRBV9,ASSVAGHVTDTQY
-,TRBJ1-1,TRBV7-2,ASSSGGQGADTEAF
many,TRBJ2-7,TRBV10-3,AIRESGPQEQY
-,-,TRBV28,ASSTNGAGGDEQY
-,TRBJ1-1,TRBV12-3/TRBV12-4,ASSRPVLNTGAF
-,TRBJ1-2,TRBV4-1,ASSQGSQVYGYT
-,TRBJ1-1,TRBV4-3,ASSQVAGNTEAF
-,TRBJ2-3,TRBV3-1,ASSQDLLGGTQY
-,TRBJ2-4,TRBV10-1,ASSEGVNGGNIQY
-,-,TRBV6-2/TRBV6-3,ASSYSMSWDSGDKETQY
-,TRBJ1-2,TRBV7-9,ASSLGGIMLYGYT
once,TRBJ2-5,TRBV20-1,SARDPRTPETQY
-,TRBJ2-1,TRBV7-9,ASSLGDSTKETQF
few,TRBJ2-1,TRBV7-2,ASSYYGIYNEQF